This entry lists 30 T cell receptor beta chains sequenced from one sample in a study of cytomegalovirus exposure and HLA in healthy donors. PCR primers comprised 60 Vbeta and 13 Jbeta primers. Libraries were prepared by immunoSEQ multiplex PCR; TCRdb keeps only in-frame clonotypes and omits some of them. The sample has around 80,000 clones. The sequenced sample was PBMCs. The receptor set was obtained from a boy aged 5-17 years in good health and CMV-seronegative.

This chain links TRBV4-2 with TRBJ1-4; D possibly corresponds to TRBD1 (6 bases). Trimming left V 0 bases short and J 0 bases short, with 14 bases between. The CDR3 spans 18 residues. Per the germline V gene, CDR1 is LGHNA and CDR2 is YNFKEQ. The CDR3 DNA reads as TGTGCCAGCAGCCAAGACTGGCAGGGGCCTTCAACTAATGAAAAACTGTTTTTT. The encoded protein is CASSQDWQGPSTNEKLFF.

The chain combines TRBV18 with TRBJ1-1, with D unresolved. The CDR3 is 14 residues long. V lost 4 bases and J 7 bases, leaving 16 bases between the germline ends. Germline lookup yields CDR1 KGHSH and CDR2 LQKENI. This CDR3 is CASSQEAEANEAFF. CDR3 DNA: TGTGCCAGCTCACAGGAGGCAGAAGCCAATGAAGCTTTCTTT.

The genes are TRBV4-2 and TRBJ2-7; 9 bases align to TRBD2. Germline V gene lookup returns CDR1 LGHNA and CDR2 YNFKEQ. V shed 4 bases, J shed 2 bases, and the junction held 9 bases outside the gene matches. The CDR3 covers 16 residues. DNA for the CDR3: TGTGCCAGCAGCCTAGGATTAGCGGGAGTTACCTACGAGCAGTACTTC. Residues: CASSLGLAGVTYEQYF.

The genes are TRBV5-1 and TRBJ1-2; 8 bases are a match to TRBD1. V shed 3 bases and J 3 bases; nucleotides not matched to a gene: 4. Germline V CDR1 and CDR2: SGHRS, YFSETQ. This CDR3 spans 14 amino acids. The CDR3: CASSSDRGHYGYTF. DNA for the CDR3: TGCGCCAGCAGCTCTGACAGGGGCCACTATGGCTACACCTTC.

This chain uses TRBV7-2 with TRBJ2-7, with D maybe TRBD2 (5 bases). The CDR3 spans 15 residues. V lost 5 bases, J lost 0 bases, and 14 bases lay in between. Germline CDR1 SGHTA, CDR2 FQGNSA. This CDR3 reads CASSPRTGSSYEQYF. In DNA form, the CDR3 reads TGTGCCAGCAGCCCACGGACGGGGAGCTCCTACGAGCAGTACTTC. The full variable domain, completed using reference TRBV7-2 and TRBJ2-7, is GAGVSQSPSNKVTEKGKDVELRCDPISGHTALYWYRQSLGQGLEFLIYFQGNSAPDKSGLPSDRFSAERTGGSVSTLTIQRTQQEDSAVYLCASSPRTGSSYEQYFGPGTRLTVT.

The J gene is TRBJ1-6, the V gene TRBV5-1; TRBD1 aligns across 10 bases. The CDR3 is made up of 17 amino acids. The ends lost 0 bases at V and 10 bases at J; junction bases unmatched: 10. The germline CDR1 and CDR2 sequences are SGHRS and YFSETQ. The CDR3: CASSLAGDRGLKSPLHF. Written as DNA, the CDR3 is TGCGCCAGCAGCTTGGCCGGGGACAGGGGTTTAAAATCACCCCTCCACTTT.

The rearrangement uses TRBV19 and TRBJ2-5; no firm D call. V was clipped by 5 bases and J by 1 base, with 8 bases between them. CDR1 and CDR2 (germline): LNHDA, SQIVND (reference sequence). The CDR3 contains 13 residues. For the CDR3, the DNA is TGTGCCAGTAGTGCCAGAACCCAAGAGACCCAGTACTTC. This sequence encodes CASSARTQETQYF.

V usage is TRBV6-5 and J usage is TRBJ2-7, with TRBD1 identical over 10 bases. The germline gives CDR1 MNHEY, CDR2 SVGAGI. Unmatched junction bases numbered 9, after V lost 5 bases and J lost 5 bases. CDR3 length: 15 amino acids. CDR3 coding DNA: TGTGCCAGCAGTAAACCCGGGACAGGGGTTAACGAGCAGTACTTC. Translation: CASSKPGTGVNEQYF.

The V call is TRBV19, the J call TRBJ1-2, with TRBD1 as a possible D gene (5 bases). The V gene's germline CDR1 is LNHDA and CDR2 SQIVND (reference sequence). Trimming removed 1 base at V and 5 bases at J, with 14 bases between. The CDR3 spans 15 residues. CDR3 amino acids: CASSIGQGMEYGYTF. As DNA, the CDR3 is TGTGCCAGTAGTATAGGCCAGGGTATGGAGTATGGCTACACCTTC. Together with reference TRBV19 and TRBJ1-2, the CDR3 gives the full variable domain: DGGITQSPKYLFRKEGQNVTLSCEQNLNHDAMYWYRQDPGQGLRLIYYSQIVNDFQKGDIAEGYSVSREKKESFPLTVTSAQKNPTAFYLCASSIGQGMEYGYTFGSGTRLTVV.

CDR3 region: CASTRSGDTQYF. CDR3 nucleotides: TGTGCCAGCACCCGTAGTGGAGATACGCAGTATTTT. V and J are TRBV6-5 and TRBJ2-3; D gene uncertain. CDR1 and CDR2 (germline): MNHEY, SVGAGI. This CDR3 has 12 amino acids. The V gene lost 7 bases and the J gene lost 5 bases, with 10 bases spanning the gap.

This chain connects TRBV7-9 to TRBJ2-1; 7 bases line up with TRBD2. Unmatched junction bases numbered 8, after V lost 5 bases and J lost 10 bases. The CDR3 covers 13 residues. Germline CDR1 SEHNR, CDR2 FQNEAQ (reference sequence). CDR3 nucleotides: TGTGCCAGCAGCCACAGCCTGGGGGGGGAGCAGTTCTTC. Protein product: CASSHSLGGEQFF.

The rearrangement uses TRBV11-2 and TRBJ2-1; a weak D match, TRBD1 (5 bases). This CDR3 comprises 14 residues. With 4 bases removed from V and 5 bases from J, the gap between germline ends came to 12 bases. Germline V CDR1 and CDR2: SGHAT, FQNNGV. CDR3 sequence reads: CASSSWKGDNEQFF. The CDR3 nucleotides are TGTGCCAGCAGCTCCTGGAAAGGGGACAATGAGCAGTTCTTC.

The chain employs TRBV5-1 and TRBJ1-2; 7 nucleotides agree with TRBD1. V lost 0 bases to trimming and J lost 8 bases; unmatched junction nucleotides: 10. The V gene's germline CDR1 is SGHRS and CDR2 YFSETQ. CDR3 length: 15 residues. CDR3 in DNA: TGCGCCAGCAGCTTGGCCGCCACAGGGGTTGAAGGCTACACCTTC. This sequence encodes CASSLAATGVEGYTF.

The V gene is TRBV4-2, the J gene TRBJ2-3; D might be TRBD2 (5 bases). The ends were cut back, 4 bases at V and 5 bases at J, with 13 bases in the middle. Germline CDR1 and CDR2: LGHNA and YNFKEQ. The CDR3 contains 14 residues. Here the CDR3 DNA reads TGTGCCAGCAGCCGGGAGATGTTTCGAGATACGCAGTATTTT. Translating it yields CASSREMFRDTQYF.

This CDR3 is CASSQVRGGHDTQYF. DNA for the CDR3: TGTGCCAGCAGCCAAGTACGGGGGGGCCATGATACGCAGTATTTT. This chain connects TRBV14 to TRBJ2-3; 8 bases fit TRBD2. The CDR3 consists of 15 residues. V shed 1 base, J shed 6 bases, and the junction held 6 bases outside the gene matches. Per the germline V gene, CDR1 is SGHDN and CDR2 is FVKESK. Variable domain in full (rest from reference TRBV14 and TRBJ2-3): EAGVTQFPSHSVIEKGQTVTLRCDPISGHDNLYWYRRVMGKEIKFLLHFVKESKQDESGMPNNRFLAERTGGTYSTLKVQPAELEDSGVYFCASSQVRGGHDTQYFGPGTRLTVL.

The V and J genes are TRBV6-5 and TRBJ1-2, with a tentative D call TRBD1 (6 bases). The CDR3 contains 15 residues. Trimming removed 6 bases from V and 3 bases from J, with 17 bases in between. Germline assignment: CDR1 MNHEY and CDR2 SVGAGI. This chain's CDR3 is CASRRRTDSDYGYTF. Written as DNA, the CDR3 is TGTGCCAGCAGAAGAAGGACAGATTCCGACTATGGCTACACCTTC.

The chain carries TRBV5-6 and TRBJ1-4; D unclear. Trimming took off 2 bases at V and 3 bases at J, with 11 bases between the two ends. Germline V CDR1 and CDR2: SGHDT, YYEEEE. The CDR3 is made up of 15 amino acids. CDR3 in amino acids: CASSFWAEPNEKLFF. CDR3 sequence (DNA): TGTGCCAGCAGCTTTTGGGCAGAGCCTAATGAAAAACTGTTTTTT.

V gene TRBV19 combines with J gene TRBJ2-1; TRBD2 might be the D (6 bases). The germline gives CDR1 LNHDA, CDR2 SQIVND (reference sequence). The CDR3 length is 15 residues. Trimming shortened V by 7 bases and J by 0 bases, and 13 bases separated the two germline ends. The CDR3 loop is CASTVRLDSYNEQFF. The CDR3 coding sequence is TGTGCCAGTACCGTCAGACTAGACTCCTACAATGAGCAGTTCTTC.

V is TRBV5-5 and J is TRBJ1-2, with 9 bases identical to TRBD1. Germline lookup yields CDR1 SGHKS and CDR2 YYEKEE (reference sequence). V was clipped by 4 bases and J by 1 base; unmatched bases: 2. This CDR3 has 14 residues. CDR3 nucleotide sequence: TGTGCCAGCAGCCGGACAGGGGTTAACTATGGCTACACCTTC. It encodes CASSRTGVNYGYTF.

The V and J genes are TRBV6-6 and TRBJ2-1; the match to TRBD2 covers 9 bases. Per the germline V gene, CDR1 is MNHNY and CDR2 is SVGAGI (reference sequence). CDR3 length: 14 amino acids. Unmatched junction bases numbered 3, after V lost 2 bases and J lost 7 bases. The CDR3 DNA reads as TGTGCCAGCAGTTACGTCCTAGCGGGAAATGAGCAGTTCTTC. Its translation is CASSYVLAGNEQFF.

J is TRBJ2-2 and V is TRBV14, with D perhaps matching TRBD2 (5 bases). V lost 1 base and J lost 4, with 10 bases in between. This CDR3 region has 15 residues. Per germline, CDR1 SGHDN and CDR2 FVKESK. CDR3 protein: CASSQGRVSTGELFF. DNA for the CDR3: TGTGCCAGCAGCCAAGGGCGGGTTTCCACCGGGGAGCTGTTTTTT.

The chain joins TRBV27 to TRBJ1-2, with a weak D call TRBD1 (5 bases). CDR3 length: 13 amino acids. The ends were cut back, 8 bases at V and 3 bases at J, with 13 bases in the middle. Germline CDR1 reads MNHEY; CDR2 reads SMNVEV (reference sequence). CDR3 bases: TGTGCCAGCCGCGGGGGGAGCGACTATGGCTACACCTTC. Its translation: CASRGGSDYGYTF.

CDR3 DNA: TGTGCCAGCAGTCCGACAGGGGACTATGGCTACACCTTC. Protein: CASSPTGDYGYTF. The rearrangement joins TRBV6-1 to TRBJ1-2; 8 bases line up with TRBD1. V shed 5 bases and J 3 bases; nucleotides not matched to a gene: 2. Germline CDR1 and CDR2: MNHNS and SASEGT. This CDR3 contains 13 residues.

The chain recombines TRBV9 with TRBJ1-1; the match to TRBD1 covers 9 bases. Germline loops: CDR1 SGDLS, CDR2 YYNGEE. V lost 0 bases to trimming and J lost 4 bases; unmatched junction nucleotides: 7. The CDR3 has 16 residues. CDR3 region: CASSVGQGVTGTEAFF. In nucleotides, the CDR3 is TGTGCCAGCAGCGTAGGACAGGGGGTAACGGGCACTGAAGCTTTCTTT.

This chain uses TRBV7-2 with TRBJ2-6; D possibly corresponds to TRBD1 (6 bases). V was clipped by 2 bases and J by 3 bases, with 20 bases between them. CDR3 length equals 19 residues. Germline V lookup: CDR1 SGHTA, CDR2 FQGNSA. As DNA, the CDR3 is TGTGCCAGCAGCTTAAGTGCCGGGACACCCCACCGTGGGGCCAACGTCCTGACTTTC. This gives the protein CASSLSAGTPHRGANVLTF.

DNA for the CDR3: TGTGCCAGCAGTGAAACAGAGATAATCTCAACTAATGAAAAACTGTTTTTT. This codes for CASSETEIISTNEKLFF. The gene calls are TRBV25-1 and TRBJ1-4; D uncertain. CDR1 is MGHDK and CDR2 is SYGVNS in the germline V gene. CDR3 length: 17 amino acids. Between the trimmed V and J ends, which lost 2 bases and 0 bases, there was a span of 13 bases.

The chain combines TRBV7-2 with TRBJ2-7; possible D gene TRBD1, 5 bases. This CDR3 comprises 13 residues. Trimming shortened V by 2 bases and J by 4 bases, and 9 bases separated the two germline ends. The germline V gene has CDR1 SGHTA and CDR2 FQGNSA. Here the CDR3 reads CASSLSTEYEQYF. CDR3 DNA sequence: TGTGCCAGCAGCTTATCGACAGAGTACGAGCAGTACTTC.

The V call is TRBV5-1, the J call TRBJ2-1, with 8 nucleotides matching TRBD2. Germline values: CDR1 SGHRS, CDR2 YFSETQ. This CDR3 is 16 amino acids long. J was trimmed by 3 bases and V by 4 bases; bases with no gene match: 9. The CDR3 DNA sequence: TGCGCCAGCAGCCGGGAGGGCTTCAGGAACTACAATGAGCAGTTCTTC. Residues: CASSREGFRNYNEQFF. Filled out from reference TRBV5-1 and TRBJ2-1, the complete variable domain reads KAGVTQTPRYLIKTRGQQVTLSCSPISGHRSVSWYQQTPGQGLQFLFEYFSETQRNKGNFPGRFSGRQFSNSRSEMNVSTLELGDSALYLCASSREGFRNYNEQFFGPGTRLTVL.

In DNA form, the CDR3 reads TGTGCCAGCAGCCCATCACAAAACACAGATACGCAGTATTTT. Translated: CASSPSQNTDTQYF. The V and J genes are TRBV7-9 and TRBJ2-3; D unresolved. CDR3 length equals 14 residues. The V and J ends lost 5 bases and 2 bases respectively, with 11 bases between them. Germline V gene lookup returns CDR1 SEHNR and CDR2 FQNEAQ (reference sequence).

The V and J genes are TRBV5-1 and TRBJ2-7; D perhaps matches TRBD1 (6 bases). Trimming shortened V by 4 bases and J by 4 bases, and 15 bases separated the two germline ends. The CDR3 is made up of 14 amino acids. The germline gives CDR1 SGHRS, CDR2 YFSETQ. CDR3 protein: CASSVYQGSYEQYF. The CDR3 DNA follows: TGCGCCAGCAGCGTATACCAGGGGTCTTACGAGCAGTACTTC.